Below, 32 T cell receptor beta chains from the same sample are listed, as sequenced in a study of Graves' ophthalmopathy and Graves' hyperthyroidism. From RNA, the CDR3 regions of TCR beta chains were amplified and sequenced. The authors performed first-round RT-PCR with HTBI primers and then a second-round multiplex PCR. Each CDR3 protein gets one entry after TCRdb re-called the multiplex PCR reads with MiXCR. This table has under 250,000 distinct CDR3 sequences, under 30% appearing once. Material for sequencing was peripheral blood. The receptor source for this set is a man over 45 with Graves' ophthalmopathy.

This clonotype appeared many times. This chain joins TRBV12-5 and TRBJ1-5; D perhaps matches TRBD1 (5 bases). Germline lookup yields CDR1 LGHNT and CDR2 FRNRAP. CDR3 size: 12 residues. The V end was cut by 6 bases, the J end by 6 bases, with 9 bases between. The CDR3 DNA reads TGTGCTAGTGGGGGGGAGCCTCAGCCCCAGCATTTT. Encoded protein: CASGGEPQPQHF.

This sequence joins TRBV6-5 and TRBJ2-5; D not resolved. In germline, CDR1 is MNHEY, CDR2 SVGAGI. This CDR3 has 15 amino acids. V was pared by 5 bases and J by 3 bases, with 16 bases between. CDR3 in DNA: TGTGCCAGCAGTCACACCTTCCGGACGAAAGAGACCCAGTACTTC. Its protein product is CASSHTFRTKETQYF.

This clonotype was seen repeatedly, ten times or more. The chain combines TRBV7-2 with TRBJ1-5; a weak D match, TRBD1 (5 bases). The germline V gene has CDR1 SGHTA and CDR2 FQGNSA. The CDR3 sequence is 15 residues long. The V gene lost 7 bases and the J gene lost 5 bases, with 18 bases spanning the gap. In nucleotides, the CDR3 is TGTGCCAGCACTTCTACCCCGGGGGGGGATCAGCCCCAGCATTTT. The encoded protein is CASTSTPGGDQPQHF.

V gene TRBV7-8 combines with J gene TRBJ1-1, with no clear D. CDR3 length: 14 residues. Germline CDR1 SGHVS, CDR2 FQNEAQ. V was cut by 4 bases and J by 8 bases, with 17 bases left in between. CDR3 DNA sequence: TGTGCCAGCAGCTCGGCTGGCTCAGACCGAGAAGCTTTCTTT. This encodes CASSSAGSDREAFF.

The V call is TRBV6-1, the J call TRBJ2-5; 8 nucleotides match TRBD1. Germline assignment: CDR1 MNHNS and CDR2 SASEGT. The CDR3 length is 14 residues. The trim removed 1 base at V and 3 bases at J, leaving 1 base unmatched. The CDR3 region has the DNA TGTGCCAGCAGTGAAGGGACAGGGAAAGAGACCCAGTACTTC. This sequence encodes CASSEGTGKETQYF.

This clonotype was observed at least ten times. The chain combines TRBV29-1 with TRBJ2-3; 12 bases fit TRBD2. V trimming: 6 bases; J trimming: 2 bases; junction bases outside the gene matches: 12. CDR1 and CDR2 from the germline V gene are SQVTM and ANQGSEA. CDR3 length: 17 amino acids. CDR3 sequence (DNA): TGCAGCGTAAGACTAGCGGGAGAGAAAGACATCACAGATACGCAGTATTTT. Encoded protein: CSVRLAGEKDITDTQYF.

This clonotype was detected ten times or more. The chain recombines TRBV4-1 with TRBJ2-2; no reliable D call. Deletions cut 8 bases from V and 13 bases from J, with 23 bases between. Germline assignment: CDR1 MGHRA and CDR2 YSYEKL. The CDR3 is made up of 14 amino acids. Written as DNA, the CDR3 is TGCGCCAGCTGCCTTGAGGTTGAAAAAGGATTGCTGTTTTTT. Its translation: CASCLEVEKGLLFF.

This clonotype was seen just once. V gene TRBV11-3 combines with J gene TRBJ1-1, with 7 bases matching TRBD1. Looked up from germline, CDR1 is SGHNT and CDR2 is YENEEA. The CDR3 length is 13 residues. With 5 bases clipped from V and 8 bases from J, the junction kept 8 bases outside the gene matches. Written as DNA, the CDR3 is TGTGCCAGCAGCCCGACACAAGGGGGCGAAGCTTTCTTT. As protein: CASSPTQGGEAFF.

This clonotype was detected ten times or more. The chain is built from TRBV6-2 or TRBV6-3 and TRBJ2-4; D may be TRBD2 (6 bases). V was cut by 2 bases and J by 0 bases, with 23 bases left in between. Germline V CDR1 and CDR2: MNHEY, SVGEGT. This CDR3 has 20 amino acids. For the CDR3, the DNA is TGTGCCAGCAGTTACGGGGCACCCGGAGGGGTCACTTTAGCCAAAAACATTCAGTACTTC. This sequence encodes CASSYGAPGGVTLAKNIQYF.

This clonotype was found many times. The chain uses TRBV19 and TRBJ2-7, with D perhaps matching TRBD1 or TRBD2 (5 bases each). The CDR3 consists of 13 residues. Germline CDR1 and CDR2: LNHDA and SQIVND (reference sequence). The V and J ends lost 5 bases and 3 bases respectively, with 11 bases between them. The CDR3 DNA reads TGTGCCAGTAGTCTGGGGACGAACTACGAGCAGTACTTC. It yields the protein CASSLGTNYEQYF. The entire variable domain, with the rest obtained from reference TRBV19 and TRBJ2-7, is as follows: DGGITQSPKYLFRKEGQNVTLSCEQNLNHDAMYWYRQDPGQGLRLIYYSQIVNDFQKGDIAEGYSVSREKKESFPLTVTSAQKNPTAFYLCASSLGTNYEQYFGPGTRLTVT.

This chain uses TRBV2 with TRBJ1-6; the D gene is possibly TRBD1 (6 bases). This CDR3 is built from 16 residues. The V gene lost 6 bases and the J gene lost 10 bases, with 22 bases spanning the gap. Germline loops: CDR1 SNHLY, CDR2 FYNNEI. The CDR3 reads CASSHAQGRGNSPLHF. CDR3 in DNA: TGTGCCAGCAGCCACGCGCAGGGCAGGGGTAACTCACCCCTCCACTTT.

V usage is TRBV12-3 or TRBV12-4 and J usage is TRBJ2-2; D is perhaps TRBD2 (6 bases). CDR3 length: 16 residues. V was shortened by 3 bases and J by 2 bases, with 13 bases between the two germline ends. CDR3 residues: CASSFPQRVNTGELFF. CDR3 bases: TGTGCCAGCAGTTTCCCCCAGCGGGTTAACACCGGGGAGCTGTTTTTT.

This clonotype has a count of ten or more. The J gene is TRBJ2-5, the V gene TRBV28; TRBD1 matches at 7 bases. The length of the CDR3 is 15 residues. CDR1 MDHEN and CDR2 SYDVKM come from the germline V gene. V lost 5 bases, J lost 1 base, and 7 bases stayed unmatched. The DNA of the CDR3 is TGTGCCAGCAGTCCGACGACAGGGCTCCAAGAGACCCAGTACTTC. Protein: CASSPTTGLQETQYF.

Ten or more counts support this clonotype. The CDR3 DNA follows: TGTGCCAGCAGCTCGGCAGTCAATTCACCCCTCCACTTT. Translation gives CASSSAVNSPLHF. The chain combines TRBV7-2 with TRBJ1-6; D is undetermined. Germline loops: CDR1 SGHTA, CDR2 FQGNSA. Trimming left V 4 bases short and J 7 bases short, with 8 bases between. This CDR3 is 13 amino acids long.

The chain is built from TRBV7-8 and TRBJ2-7; 13 bases fit TRBD2. V was pared by 0 bases and J by 3 bases, with 5 bases of the junction left unmatched. The CDR3 totals 17 residues. Germline loops: CDR1 SGHVS, CDR2 FQNEAQ. The CDR3 loop reads CASSLAHGTSGNYEQYF. The CDR3 region has the DNA TGTGCCAGCAGCTTAGCGCACGGGACTAGCGGGAACTACGAGCAGTACTTC.

V usage is TRBV11-2 and J usage is TRBJ1-1; no reliable D call. V lost 2 bases to trimming and J lost 2 bases, with 9 bases between them. From germline, CDR1 is SGHAT and CDR2 FQNNGV. The CDR3 has 14 amino acids. In DNA, the CDR3 is TGTGCCAGCAGCTTAACCCGCGTAAACACTGAAGCTTTCTTT. The encoded protein is CASSLTRVNTEAFF.

This clonotype was picked up many times. The chain is built from TRBV30 and TRBJ2-7; 8 bases line up with TRBD1. Unmatched junction bases numbered 11, after V lost 7 bases and J lost 3 bases. The CDR3 covers 14 residues. CDR1 GTSNPN and CDR2 SVGIG come from the germline V gene (reference sequence). CDR3 sequence (DNA): TGTGCCTCCGATGGACAGGGAGTTTACTACGAGCAGTACTTC. It specifies CASDGQGVYYEQYF.

The genes are TRBV6-1 and TRBJ2-7; D not resolved. The CDR3 has 11 residues. Germline loops: CDR1 MNHNS, CDR2 SASEGT. V lost 3 bases to trimming and J lost 9 bases, with 9 bases between them. CDR3 sequence (DNA): TGTGCCAGCAGTGATAAGCATCGGCAGTACTTC. This gives the protein CASSDKHRQYF.

This clonotype was seen ten or more times. This sequence joins TRBV12-3 or TRBV12-4 and TRBJ2-7; no reliable D call. V was cut by 3 bases and J by 4 bases, with 10 bases left in between. The CDR3 loop spans 13 amino acids. The CDR3 loop is CASSLSAEYEQYF. Here the CDR3 DNA reads TGTGCCAGCAGTTTGTCGGCAGAGTACGAGCAGTACTTC.

This chain uses TRBV6-5 with TRBJ1-6, with D possibly being TRBD1 (5 bases). The CDR3 length is 15 residues. Trimming removed 0 bases from V and 8 bases from J, with 11 bases in between. Germline CDR1 is MNHEY and CDR2 is SVGAGI. The chain's CDR3 is CASSYSAGTDSPLHF. The DNA for the CDR3 is TGTGCCAGCAGTTACTCGGCAGGGACGGATTCACCCCTCCACTTT.

V gene TRBV6-1 combines with J gene TRBJ2-7, with D tentatively TRBD1 (6 bases). Trimming removed 11 bases at V and 3 bases at J, with 14 bases between. This CDR3 has 12 residues. The germline CDR1 and CDR2 sequences are MNHNS and SASEGT. The CDR3 bases are TGTGCCGGGCCTAGACAGGACTACGAGCAGTACTTC. Translated, it gives CAGPRQDYEQYF.

This clonotype was observed many times. This chain connects TRBV28 to TRBJ2-5; D is possibly TRBD1 or TRBD2 (5 bases each). Germline loops: CDR1 MDHEN, CDR2 SYDVKM. V was cut by 1 base and J by 0 bases, with 15 bases left in between. This CDR3 has 17 amino acids. In DNA form, the CDR3 reads TGTGCCAGCAGTTTATCCCCTCGGGACCCTAACCAAGAGACCCAGTACTTC. Translation gives CASSLSPRDPNQETQYF.

This clonotype showed up just a few times. The chain is built from TRBV12-3 or TRBV12-4 and TRBJ1-1; no clear D gene. This CDR3 contains 14 residues. V dropped 3 bases and J dropped 0 bases, with 8 bases sitting between them. This CDR3 is CASSLKALNTEAFF. In nucleotides, the CDR3 is TGTGCCAGCAGTTTGAAGGCCTTGAACACTGAAGCTTTCTTT.

The table lists this clonotype with many counts. The genes are TRBV18 and TRBJ2-7; possibly TRBD2 for D (6 bases). Germline V gives CDR1 KGHSH, CDR2 LQKENI. This CDR3 is built from 16 residues. The V end was cut by 2 bases, the J end by 2 bases, with 16 bases between. The CDR3 region has the DNA TGTGCCAGCTCACCAGGCGGGGTCGTATTCCCCTACGAGCAGTACTTC. As protein: CASSPGGVVFPYEQYF.

This clonotype was observed many times. The CDR3 nucleotides read TGTGCCAGCAGCTTAGAACCCGACACTGAAGCTTTCTTT. This encodes CASSLEPDTEAFF. The V and J genes are TRBV11-2 and TRBJ1-1; no firm D call. Trimming took 0 bases from V and 3 from J, leaving 5 bases between them. The CDR3 is 13 residues long. The germline CDR1 and CDR2 sequences are SGHAT and FQNNGV.

This clonotype was detected many times. V is TRBV7-9 and J is TRBJ2-6, with D perhaps TRBD1 (5 bases). V lost 5 bases and J 3 bases, leaving 11 bases between the germline ends. The CDR3 totals 15 residues. From germline, CDR1 is SEHNR and CDR2 FQNEAQ (reference sequence). The CDR3 is CASSPNRFGANVLTF. CDR3 DNA: TGTGCCAGCAGCCCAAACAGGTTTGGGGCCAACGTCCTGACTTTC.

The rearrangement links TRBV15 to TRBJ1-1; 7 bases line up with TRBD1. V gave up 0 bases and J gave up 4 bases; unmatched junction bases: 8. The CDR3 sequence is 16 residues long. CDR1 is LNHNV and CDR2 is YYDKDF in the germline V gene (reference sequence). Here the CDR3 DNA reads TGTGCCACCAGCAGAGAAAGGGGGCCCTGGGGCACTGAAGCTTTCTTT. Encoded protein: CATSRERGPWGTEAFF.

This clonotype was seen repeatedly, ten times or more. This chain uses TRBV27 with TRBJ1-2, with 8 bases aligning to TRBD1. The germline V gene encodes CDR1 MNHEY and CDR2 SMNVEV (reference sequence). The CDR3 has 14 residues. V lost 5 bases, J lost 6 bases, and 8 bases stayed unmatched. The CDR3 nucleotides read TGTGCCAGCAGTCCGTGGACAGGGAGAGATGGCTACACCTTC. The encoded protein is CASSPWTGRDGYTF.

Ten or more counts support this clonotype. The rearrangement links TRBV7-2 to TRBJ1-5; D unresolved. The V end lost 4 bases, the J end lost 5 bases, and 12 bases lay between the germline ends. The CDR3 extends over 14 amino acids. Germline loops: CDR1 SGHTA, CDR2 FQGNSA. The CDR3 sequence: CASSSQEGHQPQHF. The CDR3 DNA reads TGTGCCAGCAGCTCGCAAGAGGGTCATCAGCCCCAGCATTTT.

This clonotype showed up many times. The V gene is TRBV7-2, the J gene TRBJ2-7; TRBD1 matches 7 bases. CDR1 is SGHTA and CDR2 is FQGNSA in the germline V gene. The ends lost 4 bases at V and 0 bases at J; junction bases unmatched: 6. This CDR3 comprises 15 residues. The CDR3 region has the DNA TGTGCCAGCAGCTCCTCAGGGGGAAGCTCCTACGAGCAGTACTTC. Protein sequence: CASSSSGGSSYEQYF.

This clonotype has at least ten counts. This sequence joins TRBV12-3 or TRBV12-4 and TRBJ1-2; D gene unclear. The V gene lost 4 bases and the J gene lost 3 bases, with 12 bases spanning the gap. This CDR3 spans 14 amino acids. The CDR3 bases are TGTGCCAGCAGTTCCGACTTAACCGACTATGGCTACACCTTC. Translation gives CASSSDLTDYGYTF.

This clonotype was seen a few times. This chain links TRBV6-5 with TRBJ2-7, with 9 bases fitting TRBD2. J was trimmed by 2 bases and V by 4 bases; bases with no gene match: 6. Germline assignment: CDR1 MNHEY and CDR2 SVGAGI. The CDR3 totals 15 residues. Here the CDR3 reads CASSSPGLATYEQYF. The CDR3 DNA sequence: TGTGCCAGCAGTTCACCGGGACTAGCAACCTACGAGCAGTACTTC.